The 15 T cell receptor beta chains reported below all come from one sample, sequenced in a study of blood T cells in healthy people across ages. Primers used in a second PCR of about 7 to 12 cycles were a sample-barcoded 5' primer and a J-beta primer mix. TCRdb fed the 5' RACE reads into MiXCR, producing one record per CDR3 protein. The sample includes 790,000 or so distinct CDR3 sequences, more than 55% of them seen just once. What was sequenced was blood. These receptors originate from a man aged 40-49 years in good health.

The chain carries TRBV29-1 and TRBJ2-5; D unclear. Per the germline V gene, CDR1 is SQVTM and CDR2 is ANQGSEA. The germline V and J ends were trimmed by 5 bases and 5 bases, with 6 bases remaining between them. The CDR3 runs 10 residues. The CDR3 nucleotides read TGCAGCGTTTCGGTGGAGACCCAGTACTTC. It specifies CSVSVETQYF.

The V and J genes are TRBV30 and TRBJ2-7; D is uncertain. Judging by the DNA end, TRBJ2-5 fits better; the J call may be wrong. This CDR3 contains 12 residues. Germline assignment: CDR1 GTSNPN and CDR2 SVGIG (reference sequence). The CDR3 sequence is CAWSVKGETQYF. The CDR3 DNA reads as TGTGCCTGGAGTGTAAAAGGGGAGACCCAGTACTTC.

This clonotype showed up just a few times. The rearrangement joins TRBV29-1 to TRBJ2-7; 7 nucleotides line up with TRBD1. Germline V CDR1 and CDR2: SQVTM, ANQGSEA. V was pared by 6 bases and J by 5 bases, with 16 bases of the junction left unmatched. The length of the CDR3 is 15 residues. CDR3 DNA: TGCAGCGTGAGTCACCCAGTACAGGGGAAGAACGAGCAGTACTTC. It specifies CSVSHPVQGKNEQYF.

The chain recombines TRBV5-1 with TRBJ1-1; TRBD1 matches at 9 bases. The V gene end was trimmed by 5 bases and the J gene end by 1 base; junction bases not matched to a gene: 12. The CDR3 length is 17 residues. The germline V gene has CDR1 SGHRS and CDR2 YFSETQ. The CDR3 loop reads CASRGTGRPGANTEAFF. The CDR3 DNA sequence: TGCGCCAGCAGGGGGACAGGGAGACCCGGGGCGAACACTGAAGCTTTCTTT.

The chain combines TRBV29-1 with TRBJ2-5, with D maybe TRBD1 (6 bases). Trimming pared 8 bases from V and 2 bases from J, leaving 24 bases between. The CDR3 covers 16 residues. CDR1 is SQVTM, CDR2 ANQGSEA, per germline. CDR3 region: CSYKGDRLGQQETQYF. The CDR3 DNA reads as TGCAGCTACAAGGGGGATCGGCTAGGACAGCAAGAGACCCAGTACTTC. Supplemented by reference TRBV29-1 and TRBJ2-5, the full variable domain reads SAVISQKPSRDICQRGTSLTIQCQVDSQVTMMFWYRQQPGQSLTLIATANQGSEATYESGFVIDKFPISRPNLTFSTLTVSNMSPEDSSIYLCSYKGDRLGQQETQYFGPGTRLLVL.

V is TRBV7-2 and J is TRBJ2-5; TRBD2 matches 8 bases. V was pared by 3 bases and J by 11 bases, with 14 bases of the junction left unmatched. The CDR3 contains 15 residues. Germline-derived CDR1 and CDR2 are SGHTA and FQGNSA. The CDR3 DNA follows: TGTGCCAGCAGCTTGCGAACTAGCGGTCACAATGAGCAGTACTTC. Translated: CASSLRTSGHNEQYF.

The chain employs TRBV4-1 and TRBJ2-2; D gene uncertain. Trimming stripped 1 base from V and 4 bases from J, with 7 bases between. The CDR3 length is 14 residues. From germline, CDR1 is MGHRA and CDR2 YSYEKL. The CDR3 reads CASSQAAPTGELFF. The CDR3 DNA reads as TGCGCCAGCAGCCAAGCGGCTCCCACCGGGGAGCTGTTTTTT.

V is TRBV29-1 and J is TRBJ2-1; 8 nucleotides agree with TRBD2. The CDR3 sequence is 14 residues long. Germline CDR1 and CDR2: SQVTM and ANQGSEA. J gave up 7 bases and V 4 bases, and 9 bases lay outside the gene matches. The CDR3: CSVVTGGLGNEQFF. The CDR3 DNA reads as TGCAGCGTTGTAACGGGAGGGCTAGGGAATGAGCAGTTCTTC.

The chain uses TRBV10-3 and TRBJ2-2; no definite D call. Germline V CDR1 and CDR2: ENHRY, SYGVKD. V lost 5 bases to trimming and J lost 1 base, with 5 bases between them. CDR3 length: 13 amino acids. The CDR3 protein is CAISFENTGELFF. The CDR3 bases are TGTGCCATCAGTTTCGAGAACACCGGGGAGCTGTTTTTT.

This clonotype has just one count. J is TRBJ2-7 and V is TRBV20-1, with D perhaps given as TRBD1 or TRBD2 (5 bases each). Germline CDR1 and CDR2: DFQATT and SNEGSKA (reference sequence). This CDR3 contains 10 residues. The DNA of the CDR3 is TGCAGGGTAGGGGACGACCCTCAGTACTTC. This encodes CRVGDDPQYF.

The chain has TRBV5-5 and TRBJ2-1; 9 bases match TRBD1. The CDR3 has 18 amino acids. Germline V gene sequence: CDR1 SGHKS, CDR2 YYEKEE (reference sequence). The V segment lost 4 bases and the J segment 1 base; nucleotides outside the gene matches: 12. CDR3 region: CASSPISTGTGSYNEQFF. The DNA of the CDR3 is TGTGCCAGCAGCCCGATAAGCACCGGGACAGGGTCCTACAATGAGCAGTTCTTC.

This clonotype was detected a few times. The rearrangement uses TRBV7-3 and TRBJ2-7; 8 nucleotides agree with TRBD2. V lost 0 bases and J lost 0; bases outside the gene matches: 16. Germline-derived CDR1 and CDR2 are SGHTA and FQGTGA. The CDR3 has 20 residues. The CDR3: CASSLTIDGRAPCVSYEQYF. In DNA, the CDR3 is TGTGCCAGCAGCTTAACGATAGACGGGAGGGCCCCGTGCGTCTCCTACGAGCAGTACTTC. Variable domain in full (rest from reference TRBV7-3 and TRBJ2-7): GAGVSQTPSNKVTEKGKYVELRCDPISGHTALYWYRQSLGQGPEFLIYFQGTGAADDSGLPNDRFFAVRPEGSVSTLKIQRTERGDSAVYLCASSLTIDGRAPCVSYEQYFGPGTRLTVT.

The genes are TRBV7-2 and TRBJ2-1; D gene uncertain. V lost 6 bases, J lost 8 bases, and 8 bases lay in between. This CDR3 is built from 11 residues. Germline CDR1 reads SGHTA; CDR2 reads FQGNSA. In DNA form, the CDR3 reads TGTGCCAGCAGTCAGATACATGAGCAGTTCTTC. This sequence encodes CASSQIHEQFF.

V gene TRBV6-5 combines with J gene TRBJ1-1; D is perhaps TRBD1 (5 bases). Trimming took off 2 bases at V and 4 bases at J, with 11 bases between the two ends. The CDR3 has 14 residues. Germline V gives CDR1 MNHEY, CDR2 SVGAGI. The CDR3 protein is CASSYQGRGTEAFF. The CDR3 nucleotides read TGTGCCAGCAGTTACCAGGGTCGCGGCACTGAAGCTTTCTTT.

This chain uses TRBV6-6 with TRBJ2-5, with D perhaps TRBD1 (6 bases). Germline CDR1 reads MNHNY; CDR2 reads SVGAGI (reference sequence). Trimming took off 6 bases at V and 2 bases at J, with 13 bases between the two ends. CDR3 length: 14 residues. CDR3 nucleotides: TGTGCCAGCAGCCTTCAACAGGGACAAGAGACCCAGTACTTC. Protein: CASSLQQGQETQYF.